A selection of T cell receptor beta chains follows, all from one sample in a study of cytomegalovirus exposure and HLA in healthy donors. Produced via immunoSEQ multiplex PCR; TCRdb's table is partial and in-frame only. This table has more than 100,000 clones, about 79% appearing once. The sample consisted of PBMCs. The receptors originated from a female donor in good health and CMV-seropositive. CDR3s include the opening cysteine and the closing phenylalanine or tryptophan. Fields, in order: clone size, V gene, J gene, D gene, CDR3 protein, CDR3 DNA. D genes are given only for firm matches. Not all rows give a size; the values are once, few, many and, for expanded clones, a class.

>.|TRBV19|TRBJ2-2|TRBD2
CASSPRQGGTSGNTGELFF
TGTGCCAGTAGTCCTCGACAGGGGGGGACTAGCGGCAACACCGGGGAGCTGTTTTTT
>once|TRBV19|TRBJ2-2|.
CASSIVSATGELFF
TGTGCCAGTAGTATAGTTTCCGCGACCGGGGAGCTGTTTTTT
>.|TRBV7-3|TRBJ2-5|TRBD1
CASSPPQPGQGGETQYF
TGTGCCAGCAGCCCACCACAGCCGGGACAGGGAGGAGAGACCCAGTACTTC
>.|TRBV20-1|TRBJ2-1|.
CSAWTYEQFF
TGCAGTGCTTGGACTTACGAGCAGTTCTTC
>.|TRBV4-2|TRBJ2-7|TRBD1
CASSHRDSDSYEQYF
TGTGCCAGCAGCCACCGGGACAGTGATTCCTACGAGCAGTACTTC
>once|TRBV6-1|TRBJ2-7|TRBD1
CAGRTRQGPSYEQYF
TGTGCCGGACGCACGAGACAGGGGCCTTCCTACGAGCAGTACTTC
>.|TRBV6-1|TRBJ2-5|.
CATRGKSADQYF
TGTGCCACTCGGGGGAAGAGCGCGGACCAGTACTTC
>.|TRBV28|TRBJ1-6|TRBD1
CASSLGQGGSPLHF
TGTGCCAGCAGTTTGGGACAGGGTGGTTCACCCCTCCACTTT
>.|TRBV5-1|TRBJ1-1|.
CASTKDSSNTEAFF
TGCGCCAGTACCAAGGACAGTTCGAACACTGAAGCTTTCTTT
>.|TRBV10-3|TRBJ1-2|.
CAISQVAAGYGYTF
TGTGCCATCAGTCAGGTGGCAGCAGGGTATGGCTACACCTTC
>.|TRBV7-6|TRBJ2-6|TRBD1
CASSQKQGQGSGANVLTF
TGTGCCAGCAGCCAAAAACAGGGGCAGGGCTCTGGGGCCAACGTCCTGACTTTC
>.|TRBV2|TRBJ2-7|.
CASSPAGQFAYEQYF
TGTGCCAGCAGCCCTGCGGGACAGTTTGCCTACGAGCAGTACTTC
>few|TRBV6-6|TRBJ1-1|TRBD1
CASSLQGTSAEAFF
TGTGCCAGCAGTTTACAGGGGACTTCGGCTGAAGCTTTCTTT
>.|TRBV6-1|TRBJ2-7|TRBD1
CASSGDSFPYEQYF
TGTGCCAGCAGTGGGGACAGCTTCCCCTACGAGCAGTACTTC
>.|TRBV28|TRBJ2-2|.
CATSLGPTPSNTGELFF
TGTGCCACCTCCCTGGGGCCAACCCCCTCTAACACCGGGGAGCTGTTTTTT